The rows below give T cell receptor beta chains drawn from one sample of a study of CD8+ T cells in alopecia areata. Method: immunoSEQ multiplex PCR; TCRdb's copy keeps in-frame clones and lacks some. The sample includes approximately 65,000 clones, about half seen only once; the top ten take 15% to 20%. The sample in question was CD8+ T cells sorted from blood, obtained at week 0. The receptor source for this set is a human donor with alopecia areata. Both conserved end residues are part of each CDR3. A D gene is named only where the DNA matches it firmly. Size is omitted from some rows. Given values are once, few, many or a class for expanded clones.

TRBV2,TRBD1,TRBJ2-1,few,CASSELPATGILNEQFF,TGTGCCAGCAGTGAATTGCCTGCGACAGGGATCCTAAATGAGCAGTTCTTC
TRBV9,TRBD1,TRBJ2-3,.,CASSAGTGGGDTQYF,TGTGCCAGCAGCGCCGGGACAGGGGGAGGGGATACGCAGTATTTT
TRBV25-1,.,TRBJ2-1,few,CASTTGGADEQFF,TGTGCCAGCACAACCGGGGGAGCGGATGAGCAGTTCTTC
TRBV13,.,TRBJ2-1,few,CASSLGGGRNNEQFF,TGTGCCAGCAGCTTGGGTGGGGGCAGGAACAATGAGCAGTTCTTC
TRBV4-1,TRBD2,TRBJ2-5,.,CASSHRSGGGDFMDQETQYF,TGCGCCAGCAGCCACCGTTCGGGGGGGGGAGATTTTATGGACCAAGAGACCCAGTACTTC
TRBV29-1,.,TRBJ2-6,.,CSVEGLFAGANVLTF,TGCAGCGTTGAGGGTTTGTTTGCTGGGGCCAACGTCCTGACTTTC
TRBV27,.,TRBJ1-2,many,CASNLKGSYGYTF,TGTGCCAGCAACCTGAAGGGGAGCTATGGCTACACCTTC
TRBV27,.,TRBJ2-4,few,CASSLSWGILAKNIQYF,TGTGCCAGCAGTTTAAGTTGGGGGATACTAGCCAAAAACATTCAGTACTTC
TRBV29-1,.,TRBJ1-1,.,CSEGGTEAFF,TGCAGCGAGGGGGGCACTGAAGCTTTCTTT
TRBV6-5,TRBD1,TRBJ1-5,.,CASSSTGDLDQPQHF,TGTGCCAGCAGCTCGACAGGGGATCTGGATCAGCCCCAGCATTTT
TRBV2,.,TRBJ2-7,.,CASIQGRGRTYEQYF,TGTGCCAGCATTCAGGGTAGGGGCAGGACCTACGAGCAGTACTTC
TRBV11-2,.,TRBJ2-7,.,CASSPLMEGISYEQYF,TGTGCCAGCAGCCCTCTTATGGAGGGGATCTCCTACGAGCAGTACTTC
TRBV7-9,.,TRBJ2-5,few,CASSLVSTVQETQYF,TGTGCCAGCAGCTTAGTATCGACAGTTCAAGAGACCCAGTACTTC
TRBV2,TRBD2,TRBJ2-5,.,CASSEVGTSQETQYF,TGTGCCAGCAGTGAAGTGGGGACTAGTCAAGAGACCCAGTACTTC
TRBV30,TRBD1,TRBJ2-7,.,CAWAAGTGSYEQYF,TGTGCCTGGGCCGCCGGGACAGGCTCCTACGAGCAGTACTTC
TRBV4-1,.,TRBJ2-7,.,CASSQDQPSPGYEQYF,TGCGCCAGCAGCCAAGATCAACCTTCCCCAGGCTACGAGCAGTACTTC
TRBV7-9,.,TRBJ2-5,few,CASSPWDRETQYF,TGTGCCAGCAGCCCGTGGGACCGAGAGACCCAGTACTTC
TRBV7-3,.,TRBJ1-2,.,CASSPLPRTDNFYGYTF,TGTGCCAGCAGCCCACTTCCTAGGACGGATAATTTCTATGGCTACACCTTC
TRBV9,.,TRBJ2-1,few,CASSVGAGYLNEQFF,TGTGCCAGCAGCGTAGGCGCGGGGTACCTCAATGAGCAGTTCTTC
TRBV21-1,.,TRBJ1-4,.,CASSKGDLSNEKLFF,TGTGCCAGCAGCAAAGGGGACTTATCTAATGAAAAACTGTTTTTT
TRBV27,TRBD1,TRBJ2-7,.,CASSYTGTGSYEQYF,TGTGCCAGCAGTTACACCGGGACAGGATCCTACGAGCAGTACTTC
TRBV27,TRBD2,TRBJ2-1,.,CASSLGLAGVPPYNEQFF,TGTGCCAGCAGTTTAGGGCTAGCGGGAGTTCCCCCCTACAATGAGCAGTTCTTC
TRBV27,TRBD2,TRBJ2-7,.,CASSFVGTTYEQYF,TGTGCCAGCAGTTTCGTCGGGACTACCTACGAGCAGTACTTC